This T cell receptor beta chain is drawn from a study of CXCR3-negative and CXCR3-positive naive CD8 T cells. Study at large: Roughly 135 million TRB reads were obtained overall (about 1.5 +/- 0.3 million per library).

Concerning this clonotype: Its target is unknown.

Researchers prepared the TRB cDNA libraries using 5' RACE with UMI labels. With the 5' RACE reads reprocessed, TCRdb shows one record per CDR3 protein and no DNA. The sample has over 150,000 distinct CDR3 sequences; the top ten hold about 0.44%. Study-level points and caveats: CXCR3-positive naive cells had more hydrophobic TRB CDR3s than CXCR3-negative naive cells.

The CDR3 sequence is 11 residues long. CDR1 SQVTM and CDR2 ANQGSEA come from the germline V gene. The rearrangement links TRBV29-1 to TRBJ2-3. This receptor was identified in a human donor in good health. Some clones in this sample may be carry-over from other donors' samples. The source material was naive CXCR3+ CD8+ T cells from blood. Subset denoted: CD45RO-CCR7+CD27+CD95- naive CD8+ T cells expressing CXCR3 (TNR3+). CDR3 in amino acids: CSVIRVDTPYF.